Given below is one TCR beta chain in context. What it binds is not known. Treatment in this sample: 19 received Ad26.COV2.S at low or high dose, single or two shots; 5 received placebo; per-sample allocation not given. The study sampled participants on day 63 after the first vaccine or placebo injection. Libraries were prepared by immunoSEQ multiplex PCR; TCRdb keeps only in-frame clonotypes and omits some of them. The sample has 320,000 or so clones; about nine tenths are singletons. Between the trimmed V and J ends, which lost 2 bases and 5 bases, there was a span of 6 bases. Germline V gene sequence: CDR1 MNHEY, CDR2 SVGAGI. This CDR3 is 12 amino acids long. This sample is part of a study of Ad26.COV2.S vaccination and SARS-CoV-2 variants. About the study: Enrollment placed the donor in the COV1001 Ad26.COV2.S trial arm. General study findings and limits: Researchers reported similar non-spike TCR breadth in vaccine and placebo recipients. Spike-specific TCR breadth in vaccine recipients exceeded that seen in placebo recipients.

The sample in question was peripheral blood, obtained in a trial of Ad26.COV2.S vaccine versus placebo. The sequence was collected from a person between 18 and 65 years old who received the Ad26.COV2.S COVID-19 vaccine or a placebo. The genes are TRBV6-5 and TRBJ1-2; D possibly corresponds to TRBD1 (5 bases). The CDR3 DNA follows: TGTGCCAGCAGTTACGGGGGGTATGGCTACACCTTC. Its translation: CASSYGGYGYTF.